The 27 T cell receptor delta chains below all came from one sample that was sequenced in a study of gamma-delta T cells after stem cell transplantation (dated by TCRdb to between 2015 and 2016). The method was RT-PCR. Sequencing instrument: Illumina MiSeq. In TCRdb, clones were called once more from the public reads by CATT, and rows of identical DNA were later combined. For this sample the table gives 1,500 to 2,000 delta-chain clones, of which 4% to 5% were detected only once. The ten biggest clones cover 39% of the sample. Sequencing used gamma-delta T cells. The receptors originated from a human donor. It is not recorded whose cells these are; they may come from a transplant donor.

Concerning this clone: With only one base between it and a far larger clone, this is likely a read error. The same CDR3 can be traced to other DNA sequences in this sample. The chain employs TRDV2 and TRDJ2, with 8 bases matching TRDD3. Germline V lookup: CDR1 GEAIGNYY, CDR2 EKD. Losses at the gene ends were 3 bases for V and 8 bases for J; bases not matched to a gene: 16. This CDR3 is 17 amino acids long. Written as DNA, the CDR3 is TGTGCCTGTGACGCCATTCCTATTGGGGGATCGACGGCACAACTCTTCTTT. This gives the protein CACDAIPIGGSTAQLFF.

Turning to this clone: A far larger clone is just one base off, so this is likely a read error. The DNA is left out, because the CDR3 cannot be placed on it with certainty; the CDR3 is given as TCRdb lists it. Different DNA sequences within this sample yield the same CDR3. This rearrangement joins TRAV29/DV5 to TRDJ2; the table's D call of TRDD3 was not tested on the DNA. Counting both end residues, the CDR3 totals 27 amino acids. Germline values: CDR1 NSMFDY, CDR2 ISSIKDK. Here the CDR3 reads CSVLLCSKREVISYVSTRANLTAQLFF.

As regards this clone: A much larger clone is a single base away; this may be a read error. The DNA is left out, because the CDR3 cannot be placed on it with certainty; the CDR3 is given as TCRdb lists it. The CDR3 sequence is CASRGYMCFIVPSGYGCDKLIF. This sequence joins TRDV3 and TRDJ1; the table gives TRDD3 as D, unverified against the DNA. Ends included, the CDR3 has 22 residues. Looked up from germline, CDR1 is TVYSNPD and CDR2 is GDNSRS (reference sequence).

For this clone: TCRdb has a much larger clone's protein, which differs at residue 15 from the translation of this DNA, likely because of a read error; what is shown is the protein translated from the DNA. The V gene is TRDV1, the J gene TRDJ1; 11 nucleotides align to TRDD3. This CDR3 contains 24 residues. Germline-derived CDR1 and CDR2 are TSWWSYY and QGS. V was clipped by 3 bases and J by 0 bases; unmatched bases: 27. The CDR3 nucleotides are TGTGCTCTTGGGGAGCCACCCTTCCTCTACTGGGGGATATGGAGAGGTCGGGACACCGATAAACTCATCTTT. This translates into CALGEPPFLYWGIWRGRDTDKLIF.

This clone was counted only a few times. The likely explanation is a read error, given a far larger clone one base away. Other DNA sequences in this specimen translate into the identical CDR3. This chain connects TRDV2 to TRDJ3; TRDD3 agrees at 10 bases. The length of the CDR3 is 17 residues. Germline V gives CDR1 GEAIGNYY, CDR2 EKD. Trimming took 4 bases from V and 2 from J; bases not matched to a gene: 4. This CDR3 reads CACDIGGYPWDTRQMFF. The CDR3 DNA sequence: TGTGCCTGTGATATTGGGGGATACCCCTGGGACACCCGACAGATGTTTTTC.

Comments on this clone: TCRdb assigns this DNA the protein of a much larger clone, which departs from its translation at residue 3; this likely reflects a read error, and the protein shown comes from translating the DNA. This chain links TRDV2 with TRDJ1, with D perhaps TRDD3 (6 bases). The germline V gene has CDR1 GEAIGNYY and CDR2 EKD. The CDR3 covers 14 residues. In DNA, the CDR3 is TGTGCCTATGACACCATGGGGGGCCGCGATAAACTCATCTTT. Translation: CAYDTMGGRDKLIF.

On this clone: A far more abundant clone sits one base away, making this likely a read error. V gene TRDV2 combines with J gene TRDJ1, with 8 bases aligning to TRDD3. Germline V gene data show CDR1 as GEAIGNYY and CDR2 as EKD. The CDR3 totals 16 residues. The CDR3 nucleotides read TGTGCCCGTGACACCGTTGCTCGGGGATACTCACGAGGACTCATCTTT. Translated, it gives CARDTVARGYSRGLIF.

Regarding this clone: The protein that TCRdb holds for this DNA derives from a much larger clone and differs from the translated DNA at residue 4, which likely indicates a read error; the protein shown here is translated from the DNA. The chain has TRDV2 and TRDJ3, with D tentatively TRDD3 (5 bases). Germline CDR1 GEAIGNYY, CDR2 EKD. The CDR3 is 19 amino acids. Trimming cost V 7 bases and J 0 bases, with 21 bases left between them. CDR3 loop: CACGTVLWGSSWDTRQMFF. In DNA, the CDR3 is TGTGCCTGCGGCACCGTTCTTTGGGGAAGCTCCTGGGACACCCGACAGATGTTTTTC.

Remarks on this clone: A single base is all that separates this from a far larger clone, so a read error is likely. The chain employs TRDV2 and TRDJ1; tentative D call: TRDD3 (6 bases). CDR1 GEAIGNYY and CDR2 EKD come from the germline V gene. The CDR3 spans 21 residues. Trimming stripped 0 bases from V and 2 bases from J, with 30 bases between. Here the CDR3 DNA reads TGTGCCTGTGACACCCTCAACTCCGATTACTGGGAGATACCGAATACCGATAAACTCATCTTT. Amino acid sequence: CACDTLNSDYWEIPNTDKLIF.

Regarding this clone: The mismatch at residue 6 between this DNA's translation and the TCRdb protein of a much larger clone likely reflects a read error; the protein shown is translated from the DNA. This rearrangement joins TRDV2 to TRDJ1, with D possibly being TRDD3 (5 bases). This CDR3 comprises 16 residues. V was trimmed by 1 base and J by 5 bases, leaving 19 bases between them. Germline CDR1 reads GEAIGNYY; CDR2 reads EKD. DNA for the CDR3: TGTGCCTGTGACACACCTGGGCGCCCGCTCGGAGATAAACTCATCTTT. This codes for CACDTPGRPLGDKLIF.

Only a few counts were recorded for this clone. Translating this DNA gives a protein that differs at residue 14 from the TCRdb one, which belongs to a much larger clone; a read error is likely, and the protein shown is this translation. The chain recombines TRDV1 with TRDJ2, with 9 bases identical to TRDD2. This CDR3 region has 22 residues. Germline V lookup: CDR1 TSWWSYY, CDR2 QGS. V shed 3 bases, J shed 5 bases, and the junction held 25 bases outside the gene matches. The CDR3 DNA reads TGTGCTCTTGGGGACCCCGGCCCCTTCCTACCCTGGGGGCACAATTTTACAGCACAACTCTTCTTT. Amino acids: CALGDPGPFLPWGHNFTAQLFF.

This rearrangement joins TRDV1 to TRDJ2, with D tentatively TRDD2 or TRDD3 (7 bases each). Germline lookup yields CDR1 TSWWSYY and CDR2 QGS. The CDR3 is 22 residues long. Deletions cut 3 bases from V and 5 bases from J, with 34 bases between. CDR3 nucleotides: TGTGCTCTTGGGGACCCCGGGGTGTTCCTACCCTGGGGGCCCAATTTTACAGCACAACTCTTCTTT. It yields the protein CALGDPGVFLPWGPNFTAQLFF.

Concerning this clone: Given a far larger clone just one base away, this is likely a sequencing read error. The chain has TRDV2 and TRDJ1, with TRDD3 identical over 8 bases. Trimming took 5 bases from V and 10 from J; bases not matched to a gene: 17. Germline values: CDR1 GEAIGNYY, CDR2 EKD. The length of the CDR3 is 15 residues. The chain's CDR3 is CACGKLLGVPEGLIF. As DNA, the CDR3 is TGTGCCTGTGGCAAACTACTGGGGGTCCCTGAGGGACTCATCTTT.

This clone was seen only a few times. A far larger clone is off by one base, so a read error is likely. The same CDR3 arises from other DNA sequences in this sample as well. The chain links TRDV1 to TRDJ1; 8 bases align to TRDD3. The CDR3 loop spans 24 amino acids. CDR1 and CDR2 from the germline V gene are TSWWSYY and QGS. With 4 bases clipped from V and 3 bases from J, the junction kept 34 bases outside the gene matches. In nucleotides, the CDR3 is TGTGCTCTTGGGGCTTTGGGCCCCCACCTACTCCTGGGGGAGACCTGGGGCTGCCCCGATAAACTCATCTTT. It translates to CALGALGPHLLLGETWGCPDKLIF.

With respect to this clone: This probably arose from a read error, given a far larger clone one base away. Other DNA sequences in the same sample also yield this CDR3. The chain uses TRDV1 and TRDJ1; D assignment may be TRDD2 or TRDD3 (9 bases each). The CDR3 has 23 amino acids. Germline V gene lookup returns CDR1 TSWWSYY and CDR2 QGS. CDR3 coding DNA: TGTGCCCTTGGGGAACTAGGTATCCTTCCTACTTTCTGGGGATACGAGGGCACCGATAAACTCATCTTT. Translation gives CALGELGILPTFWGYEGTDKLIF.

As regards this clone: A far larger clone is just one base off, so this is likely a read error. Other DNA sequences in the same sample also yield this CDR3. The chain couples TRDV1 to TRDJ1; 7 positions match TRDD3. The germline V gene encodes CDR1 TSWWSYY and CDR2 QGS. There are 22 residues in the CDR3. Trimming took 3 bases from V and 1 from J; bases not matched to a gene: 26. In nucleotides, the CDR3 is TGTGCTCTTGGGGAGCCTTCTAACCCGTTCCTTTACTGGGGATTGGCCACCGATAAACTCATCTTT. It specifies CALGEPSNPFLYWGLATDKLIF.

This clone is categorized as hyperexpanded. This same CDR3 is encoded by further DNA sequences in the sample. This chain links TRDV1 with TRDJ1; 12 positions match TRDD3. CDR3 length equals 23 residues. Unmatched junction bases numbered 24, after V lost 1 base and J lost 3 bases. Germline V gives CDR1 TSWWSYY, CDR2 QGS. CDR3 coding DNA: TGTGCTCTTGGGGAACCACCCCACTCCTACATAAACTGGGGGATACAGGTCGCCGATAAACTCATCTTT. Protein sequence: CALGEPPHSYINWGIQVADKLIF.

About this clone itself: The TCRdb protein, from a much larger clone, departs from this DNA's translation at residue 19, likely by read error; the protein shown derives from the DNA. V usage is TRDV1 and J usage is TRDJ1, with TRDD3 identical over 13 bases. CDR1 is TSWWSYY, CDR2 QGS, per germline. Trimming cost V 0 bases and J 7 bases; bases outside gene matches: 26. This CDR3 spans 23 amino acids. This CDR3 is CALGELTHFPALYWGIRAVKLIF. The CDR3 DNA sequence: TGTGCTCTTGGGGAACTTACACACTTCCCGGCCCTTTACTGGGGGATACGGGCCGTTAAACTCATCTTT.

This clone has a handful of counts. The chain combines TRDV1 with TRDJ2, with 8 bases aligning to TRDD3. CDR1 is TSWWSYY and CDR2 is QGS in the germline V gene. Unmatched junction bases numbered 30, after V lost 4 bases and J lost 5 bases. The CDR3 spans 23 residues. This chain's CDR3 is CALGVPLGLLYYWGPNFTAQLFF. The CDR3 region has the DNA TGTGCTCTTGGGGTACCATTGGGGCTCCTGTATTACTGGGGGCCCAATTTTACAGCACAACTCTTCTTT.

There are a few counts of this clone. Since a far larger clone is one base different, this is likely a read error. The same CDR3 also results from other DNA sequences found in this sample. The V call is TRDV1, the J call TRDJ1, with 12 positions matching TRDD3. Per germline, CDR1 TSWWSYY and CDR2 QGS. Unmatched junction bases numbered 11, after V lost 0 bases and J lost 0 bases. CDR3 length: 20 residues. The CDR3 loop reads CALGELVPYWGIPDTDKLIF. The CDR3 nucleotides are TGTGCTCTTGGGGAACTGGTACCCTACTGGGGGATACCTGACACCGATAAACTCATCTTT.

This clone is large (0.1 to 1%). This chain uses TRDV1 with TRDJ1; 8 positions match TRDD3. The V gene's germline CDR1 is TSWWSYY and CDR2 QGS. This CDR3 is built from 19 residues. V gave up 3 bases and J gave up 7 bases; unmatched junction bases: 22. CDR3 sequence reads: CALGDCPSYAGGPRSKLIF. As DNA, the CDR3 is TGTGCTCTTGGGGATTGTCCCTCCTACGCTGGGGGACCCAGATCTAAACTCATCTTT.

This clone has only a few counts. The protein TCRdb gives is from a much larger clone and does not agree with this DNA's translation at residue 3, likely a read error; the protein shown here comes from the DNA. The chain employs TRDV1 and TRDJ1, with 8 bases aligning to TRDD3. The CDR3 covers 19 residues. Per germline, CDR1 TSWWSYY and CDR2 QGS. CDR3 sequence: CAPGDFPRTGGSHTDKLIF. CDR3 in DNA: TGTGCTCCTGGGGACTTTCCCCGTACTGGGGGTTCTCACACCGATAAACTCATCTTT.

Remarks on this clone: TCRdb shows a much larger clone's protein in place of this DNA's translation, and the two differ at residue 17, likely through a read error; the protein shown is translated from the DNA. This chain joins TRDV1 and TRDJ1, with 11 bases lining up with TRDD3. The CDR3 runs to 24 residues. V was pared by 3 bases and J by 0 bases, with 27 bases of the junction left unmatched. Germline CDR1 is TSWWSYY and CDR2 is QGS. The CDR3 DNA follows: TGTGCTCTTGGGGAGCCACCCTTCCTCTACTGGGGGATATGGAAAGGTTGGGACACCGATAAACTCATCTTT. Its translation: CALGEPPFLYWGIWKGWDTDKLIF.

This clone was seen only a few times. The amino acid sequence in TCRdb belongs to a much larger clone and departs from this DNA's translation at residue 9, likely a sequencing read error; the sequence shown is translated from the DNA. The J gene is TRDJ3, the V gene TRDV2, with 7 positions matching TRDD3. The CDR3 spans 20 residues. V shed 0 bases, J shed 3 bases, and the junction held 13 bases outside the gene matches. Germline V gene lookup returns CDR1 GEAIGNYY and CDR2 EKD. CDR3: CACDTVLAQGDDWDTRQMFF. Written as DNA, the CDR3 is TGTGCCTGTGACACCGTTTTAGCACAGGGGGATGACTGGGACACCCGACAGATGTTTTTC.

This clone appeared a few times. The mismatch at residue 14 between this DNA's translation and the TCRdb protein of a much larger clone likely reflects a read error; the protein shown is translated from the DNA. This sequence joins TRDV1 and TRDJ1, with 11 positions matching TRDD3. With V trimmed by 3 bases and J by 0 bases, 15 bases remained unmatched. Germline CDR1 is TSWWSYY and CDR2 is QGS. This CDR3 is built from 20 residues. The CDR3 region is CALGDRSWGILRGDTDKLIF. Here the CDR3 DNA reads TGTGCTCTTGGGGATCGGTCCTGGGGGATACTGAGGGGCGACACCGATAAACTCATCTTT.

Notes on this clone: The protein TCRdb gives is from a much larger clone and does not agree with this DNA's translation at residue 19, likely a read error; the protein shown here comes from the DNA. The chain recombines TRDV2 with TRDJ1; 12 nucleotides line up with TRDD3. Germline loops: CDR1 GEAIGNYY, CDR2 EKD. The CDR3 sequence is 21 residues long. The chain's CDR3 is CACDTLNSDYWGIPNTDKPIF. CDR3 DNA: TGTGCCTGTGACACCCTCAACTCCGATTACTGGGGGATACCGAATACCGATAAACCCATCTTT.

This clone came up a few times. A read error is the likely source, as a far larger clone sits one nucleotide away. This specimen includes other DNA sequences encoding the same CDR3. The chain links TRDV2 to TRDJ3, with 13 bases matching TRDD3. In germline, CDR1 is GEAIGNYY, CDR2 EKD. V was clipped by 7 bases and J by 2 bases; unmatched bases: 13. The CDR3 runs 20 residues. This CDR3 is CACDADWGIRNTWDTRQMFF. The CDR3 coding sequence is TGTGCCTGCGACGCCGACTGGGGGATACGCAACACCTGGGACACCCGACAGATGTTTTTC.